This T cell receptor (beta chain) was documented in a study of blood T cells in healthy people across ages (dated by TCRdb to 2013 to 2016). Describing the broader study: In model experiments, template switching captured about one uniquely barcoded TCR beta cDNA molecule for every two T cells. Using deep sequencing normalized with unique cDNA molecular identifiers, the study measured how TCR beta repertoire diversity changes with age. Four age groups were formed from the donors: young (average roughly 15 years), middle-aged (just under 40), aged (about 62) and long-lived (about 75). Donors of different ages were randomly distributed across sequencing lanes to avoid experimental bias. For two donors (one aged 18 to 29 and one aged 80 or older), the study analyzed two additional independent replicas of 1 million unique cDNA reads from the same blood draw. General findings and caveats noted by the study authors: The percentage of naive T cells measured by flow cytometry correlated strongly with observed TCR beta diversity. Observed TCR beta diversity per million T cells fell roughly linearly with age, and a significant reduction was already apparent by age approximately 41. The long-lived group showed more naive CD4+ T cells, fewer expanded clones and increased TCR diversity than the aged group, suggesting age selection. Because donor CMV infection status was unknown, age-related changes in expanded clonotypes were potentially confounded. Since profiling was done on bulk unsorted PBMCs, naive and antigen-experienced compartments could not be conclusively compared. Estimates of total diversity from one million sequenced T cells were regarded as lower bounds and underestimates.

The count of this clonotype is one. The target of this receptor is not known. Base quality data are lacking; no much larger clone is found one base away. On its own, one read is weak support. Including the terminal cysteine and phenylalanine, the CDR3 comprises 17 residues. Only the CDR3 portion is preserved as DNA: 51 bases, with reading frame beginning at the first base. The junction carries 23 bases between V and J, which are trimmed by 6 bases and 4 bases respectively. Receptors were amplified or captured by 5' RACE. Sequencing used an Illumina HiSeq 2500. A second PCR of about 7 to 12 cycles was performed with a sample-barcoded 5' primer and a J-beta primer mix. Each TCR beta cDNA molecule received a unique molecular identifier from a template-switch 5' adaptor carrying 12 random nucleotides. Each sample yielded at least 3 million CDR3-containing paired-end reads. First-strand cDNA was synthesized from all RNA with the Mint cDNA synthesis kit, primed by a TRBC-specific oligonucleotide. Following uracil-DNA glycosylase treatment, a first 18-cycle PCR with universal primers M1SS and BC2_uni_R was performed on all cDNA. The study's own analysis went as follows. Each sample was normalized by randomly selecting 1 million high-quality reads, each carrying a distinct molecular identifier. Instead of being binned into consensus sequences, reads that shared molecular identifiers were thrown out. MiTCR, with a Q25 quality threshold and the strictest error-elimination algorithm, was used for CDR3 identification, clonotype clustering and error correction. A nonparametric unseen species model using Euler transformation provided a lower-bound estimate of total TCR beta diversity. In TCRdb, the public reads were trimmed at Q25 with fastp and aligned with MiXCR, with productive beta chains retained. Rows with a matching CDR3 protein are joined into one entry that keeps the most common DNA and genes. The V and J calls were determined by TCRdb, not by the authors. A total of approximately 680,000 distinct CDR3 sequences appear in this sample, around 32% of them only once. The ten largest clonotypes hold 15% of the sample.

Donors were under 40 systemically healthy Caucasian individuals from Russia aged roughly 6 to 90 years. About 9.1 milliliters of peripheral blood were collected from each donor into EDTA-treated Vacutainer tubes. PBMCs were isolated by Ficoll-Paque density-gradient centrifugation, with at least 6 million obtained per sample. Total RNA was extracted from PBMCs with Trizol reagent, with at least 5 micrograms obtained per sample. Naive CD45RAhigh/CD27high T cell percentages were measured by flow cytometry on a PBMC aliquot from every donor. The sequenced material came from blood. The clonotype originates from a woman of 80 years or more in good health. Donor details come from another sample of the same person, matched by shared clones. This sequence uses TRBV12-3 or TRBV12-4 and TRBJ2-3; the D region may be TRBD1 or TRBD2, each matching 5 bases equally. The sequenced DNA is TGTGCCAGCAGCTCACCCGGGACCCCAATGATCGCAGATACGCAGTATTTT. This is translated as CASSSPGTPMIADTQYF.